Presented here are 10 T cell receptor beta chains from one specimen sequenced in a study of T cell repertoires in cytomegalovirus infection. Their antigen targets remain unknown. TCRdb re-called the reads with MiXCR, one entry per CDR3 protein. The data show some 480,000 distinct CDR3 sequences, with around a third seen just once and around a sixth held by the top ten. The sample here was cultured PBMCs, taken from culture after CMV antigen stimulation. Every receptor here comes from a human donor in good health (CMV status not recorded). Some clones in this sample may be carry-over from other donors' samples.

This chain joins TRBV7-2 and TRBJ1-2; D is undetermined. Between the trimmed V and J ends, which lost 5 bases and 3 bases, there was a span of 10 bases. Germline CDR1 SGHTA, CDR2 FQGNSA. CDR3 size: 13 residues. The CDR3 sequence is CASSAYRDYGYTF. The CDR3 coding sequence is TGTGCCAGCAGCGCTTACAGAGACTATGGCTACACCTTC.

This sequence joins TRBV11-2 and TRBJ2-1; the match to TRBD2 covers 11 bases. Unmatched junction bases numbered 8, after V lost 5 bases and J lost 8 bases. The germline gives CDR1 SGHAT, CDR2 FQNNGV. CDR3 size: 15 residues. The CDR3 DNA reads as TGTGCCAGCAGCCCGGGACTAGCGGAGGCCTATGAGCAGTTCTTC. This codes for CASSPGLAEAYEQFF.

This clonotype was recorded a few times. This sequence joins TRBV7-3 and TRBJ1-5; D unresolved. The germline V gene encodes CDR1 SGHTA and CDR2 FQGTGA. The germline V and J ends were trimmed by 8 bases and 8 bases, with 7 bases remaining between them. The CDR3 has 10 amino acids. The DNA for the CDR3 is TGTGCCAGCGACCCGGAGCCCCAGCATTTT. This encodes CASDPEPQHF.

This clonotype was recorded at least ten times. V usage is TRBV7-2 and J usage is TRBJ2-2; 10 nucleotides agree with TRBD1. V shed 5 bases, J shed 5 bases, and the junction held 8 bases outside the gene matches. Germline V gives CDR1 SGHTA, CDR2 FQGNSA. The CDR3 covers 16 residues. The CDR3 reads CASSPWDRGGTGELFF. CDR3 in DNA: TGTGCCAGCAGCCCATGGGACAGGGGTGGGACCGGGGAGCTGTTTTTT.

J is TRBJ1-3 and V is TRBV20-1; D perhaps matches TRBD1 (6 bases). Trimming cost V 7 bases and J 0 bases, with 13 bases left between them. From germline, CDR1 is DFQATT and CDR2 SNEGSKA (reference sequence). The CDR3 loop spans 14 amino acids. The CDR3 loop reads CSVTGTLSGNTIYF. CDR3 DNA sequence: TGCAGTGTTACGGGGACACTCTCTGGAAACACCATATATTTT.

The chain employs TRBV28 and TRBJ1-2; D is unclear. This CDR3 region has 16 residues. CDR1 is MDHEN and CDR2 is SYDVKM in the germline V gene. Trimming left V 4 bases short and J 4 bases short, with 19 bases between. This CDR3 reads CASSSRNIRRGYGYTF. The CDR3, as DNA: TGTGCCAGCAGTTCCCGGAATATCAGAAGAGGCTATGGCTACACCTTC.

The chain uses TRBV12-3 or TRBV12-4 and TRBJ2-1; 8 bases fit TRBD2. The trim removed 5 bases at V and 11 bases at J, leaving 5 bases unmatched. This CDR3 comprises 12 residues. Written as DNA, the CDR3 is TGTGCCAGCAGTCCCGGACTAGCACAGCAGTTCTTC. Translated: CASSPGLAQQFF.

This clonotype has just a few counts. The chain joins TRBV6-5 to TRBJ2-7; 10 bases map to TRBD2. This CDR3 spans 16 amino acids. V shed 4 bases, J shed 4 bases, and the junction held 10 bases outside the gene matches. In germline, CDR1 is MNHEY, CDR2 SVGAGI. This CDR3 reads CASSSSYGLADYEQYF. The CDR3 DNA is TGTGCCAGCAGTTCCTCATACGGACTAGCGGATTACGAGCAGTACTTC.

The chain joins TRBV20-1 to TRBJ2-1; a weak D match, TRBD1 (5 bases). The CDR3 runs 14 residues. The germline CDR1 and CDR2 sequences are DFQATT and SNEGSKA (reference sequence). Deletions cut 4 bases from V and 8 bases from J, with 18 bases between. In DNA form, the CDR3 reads TGCAGTGCTATCGCACAGGCACCTTACCATGAGCAGTTCTTC. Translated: CSAIAQAPYHEQFF.

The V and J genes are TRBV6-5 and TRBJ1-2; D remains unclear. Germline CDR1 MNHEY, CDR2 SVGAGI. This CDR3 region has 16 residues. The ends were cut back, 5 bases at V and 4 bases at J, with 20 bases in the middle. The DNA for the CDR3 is TGTGCCAGCAGTAACTTAGGGATAGCGAATTTCTATGGCTACACCTTC. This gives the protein CASSNLGIANFYGYTF.